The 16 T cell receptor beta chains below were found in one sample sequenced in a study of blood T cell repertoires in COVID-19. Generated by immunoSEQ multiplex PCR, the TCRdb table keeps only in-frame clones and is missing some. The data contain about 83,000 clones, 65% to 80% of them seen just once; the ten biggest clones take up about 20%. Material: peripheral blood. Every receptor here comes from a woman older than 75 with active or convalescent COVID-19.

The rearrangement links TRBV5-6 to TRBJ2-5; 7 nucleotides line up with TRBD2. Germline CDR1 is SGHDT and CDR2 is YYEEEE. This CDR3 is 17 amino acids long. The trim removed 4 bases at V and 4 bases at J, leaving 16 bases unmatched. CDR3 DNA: TGTGCCAGCAGCCCAAAGATACTAGCGACACGGGGAGAGACCCAGTACTTC. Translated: CASSPKILATRGETQYF.

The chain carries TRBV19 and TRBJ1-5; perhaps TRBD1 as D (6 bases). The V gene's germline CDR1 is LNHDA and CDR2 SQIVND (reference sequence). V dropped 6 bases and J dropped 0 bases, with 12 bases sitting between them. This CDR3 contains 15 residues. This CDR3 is CASSSRDISNQPQHF. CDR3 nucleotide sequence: TGTGCCAGTAGCTCCCGGGACATTAGCAATCAGCCCCAGCATTTT.

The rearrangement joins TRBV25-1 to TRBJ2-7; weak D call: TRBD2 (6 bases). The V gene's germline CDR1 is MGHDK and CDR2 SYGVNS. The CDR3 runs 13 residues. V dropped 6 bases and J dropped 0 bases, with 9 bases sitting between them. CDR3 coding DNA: TGTGCCAGCAGCCCTAGCGTCTCCTACGAGCAGTACTTC. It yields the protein CASSPSVSYEQYF.

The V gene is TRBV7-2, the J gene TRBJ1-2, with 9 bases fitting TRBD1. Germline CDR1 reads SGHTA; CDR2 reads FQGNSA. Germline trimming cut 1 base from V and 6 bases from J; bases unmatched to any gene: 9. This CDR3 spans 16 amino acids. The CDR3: CASSLVTGQGGDGYTF. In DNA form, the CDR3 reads TGTGCCAGCAGCTTAGTAACGGGACAGGGTGGTGATGGCTACACCTTC.

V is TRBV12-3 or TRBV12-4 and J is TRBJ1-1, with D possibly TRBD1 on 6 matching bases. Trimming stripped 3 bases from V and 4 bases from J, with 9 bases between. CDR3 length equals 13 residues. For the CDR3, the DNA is TGTGCCAGCAGTTTTCAGGGGCGCACTGAAGCTTTCTTT. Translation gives CASSFQGRTEAFF.

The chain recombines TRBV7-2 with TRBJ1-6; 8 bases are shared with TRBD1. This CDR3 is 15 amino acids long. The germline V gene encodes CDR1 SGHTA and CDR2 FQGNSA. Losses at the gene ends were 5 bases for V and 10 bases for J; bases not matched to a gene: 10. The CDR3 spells CASSPTGEFASPLHF. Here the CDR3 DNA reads TGTGCCAGCAGCCCGACAGGGGAATTCGCCTCACCCCTCCACTTT.

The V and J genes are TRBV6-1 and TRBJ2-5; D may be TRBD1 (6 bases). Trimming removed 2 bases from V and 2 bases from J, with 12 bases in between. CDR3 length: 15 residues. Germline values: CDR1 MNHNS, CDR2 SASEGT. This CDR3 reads CASSELIGGQETQYF. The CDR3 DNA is TGTGCCAGCAGTGAATTAATAGGGGGACAAGAGACCCAGTACTTC.

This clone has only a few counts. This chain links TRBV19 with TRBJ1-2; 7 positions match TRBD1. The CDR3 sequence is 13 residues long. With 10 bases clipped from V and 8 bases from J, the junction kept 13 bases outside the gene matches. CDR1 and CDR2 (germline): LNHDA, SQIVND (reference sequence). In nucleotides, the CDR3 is TGTGCCACCCGACAGGGCCCCTCCGGGGGCTACACCTTC. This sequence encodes CATRQGPSGGYTF.

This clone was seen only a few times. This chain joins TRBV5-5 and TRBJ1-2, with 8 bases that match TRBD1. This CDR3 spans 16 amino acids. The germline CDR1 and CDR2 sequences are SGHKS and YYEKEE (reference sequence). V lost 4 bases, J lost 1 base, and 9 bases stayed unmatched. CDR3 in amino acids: CASSRGIQGDNYGYTF. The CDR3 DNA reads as TGTGCCAGCAGCCGGGGAATACAGGGGGATAACTATGGCTACACCTTC.

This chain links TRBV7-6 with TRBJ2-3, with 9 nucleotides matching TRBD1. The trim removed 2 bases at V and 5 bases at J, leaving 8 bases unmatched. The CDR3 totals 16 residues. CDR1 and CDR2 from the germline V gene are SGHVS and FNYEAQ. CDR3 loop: CASSLWDRELKDTQYF. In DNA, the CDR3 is TGTGCCAGCAGCTTATGGGACAGGGAATTAAAAGATACGCAGTATTTT.

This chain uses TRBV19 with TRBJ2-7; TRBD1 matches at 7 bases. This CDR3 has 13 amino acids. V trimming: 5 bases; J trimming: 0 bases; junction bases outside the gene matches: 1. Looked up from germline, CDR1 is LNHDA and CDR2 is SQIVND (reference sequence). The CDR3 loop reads CASSPGGSYEQYF. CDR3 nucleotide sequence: TGTGCCAGTAGTCCAGGGGGCTCCTACGAGCAGTACTTC.

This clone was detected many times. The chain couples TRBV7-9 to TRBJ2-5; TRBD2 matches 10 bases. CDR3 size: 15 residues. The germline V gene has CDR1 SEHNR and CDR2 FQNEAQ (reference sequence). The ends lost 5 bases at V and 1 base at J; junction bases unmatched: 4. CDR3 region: CASSQTSGPQETQYF. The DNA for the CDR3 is TGTGCCAGCAGCCAGACTAGCGGGCCCCAAGAGACCCAGTACTTC.

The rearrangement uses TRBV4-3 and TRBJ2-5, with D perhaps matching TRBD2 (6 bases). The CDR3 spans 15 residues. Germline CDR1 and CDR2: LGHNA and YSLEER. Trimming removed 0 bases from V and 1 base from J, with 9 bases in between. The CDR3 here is CASSQDRRGQETQYF. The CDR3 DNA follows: TGCGCCAGCAGCCAAGATAGGAGGGGCCAAGAGACCCAGTACTTC.

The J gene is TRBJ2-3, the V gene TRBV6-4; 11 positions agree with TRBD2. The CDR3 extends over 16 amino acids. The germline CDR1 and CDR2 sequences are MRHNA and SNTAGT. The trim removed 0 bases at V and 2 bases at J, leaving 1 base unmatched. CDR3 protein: CASSDSSGGATDTQYF. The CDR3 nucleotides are TGTGCCAGCAGTGACTCTAGCGGGGGGGCCACAGATACGCAGTATTTT.

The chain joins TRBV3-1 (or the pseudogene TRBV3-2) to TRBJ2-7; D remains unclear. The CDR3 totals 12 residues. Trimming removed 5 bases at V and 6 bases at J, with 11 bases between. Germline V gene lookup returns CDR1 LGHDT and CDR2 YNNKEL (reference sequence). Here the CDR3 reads CASSDEALEQYF. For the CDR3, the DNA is TGTGCCAGCAGCGACGAGGCCCTCGAGCAGTACTTC.

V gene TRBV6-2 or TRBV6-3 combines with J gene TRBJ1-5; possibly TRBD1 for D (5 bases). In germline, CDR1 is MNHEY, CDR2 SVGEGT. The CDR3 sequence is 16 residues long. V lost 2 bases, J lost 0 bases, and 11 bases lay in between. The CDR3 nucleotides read TGTGCCAGCAGTTACACAGGTGTTTATAGCAATCAGCCCCAGCATTTT. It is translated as CASSYTGVYSNQPQHF.